The clone carrying this TCR beta chain was observed a single time. The data originate from a study of TIL therapy for anti-PD-1-resistant metastatic lung cancer. This was the immunoSEQ v3 assay. Profiling relied on immunoSEQ multiplex PCR, and the TCRdb table lists in-frame clones only, not all of them. The data show some 1,000 clones, with over 70% seen just once and around 8.7% held by the top ten. From germline, CDR1 is SGHTA and CDR2 FQGNSA. Trimming left V 7 bases short and J 4 bases short, with 10 bases between. The CDR3 runs to 12 residues. Noted time point: pre-treatment sample, taken before nivolumab and TIL therapy. Tumor tissue came from excised metastases, mostly pleural nodules or supraclavicular lymph nodes.

V is TRBV7-2 and J is TRBJ2-5; the D gene is possibly TRBD2 (5 bases). The sequencing used tumor tissue, collected at baseline. The sequence was obtained from a person aged 25-79 years with non-small cell lung cancer. The chain's CDR3 is CASTPSGETQYF. CDR3 DNA: TGTGCCAGCACCCCCAGCGGAGAGACCCAGTACTTC.